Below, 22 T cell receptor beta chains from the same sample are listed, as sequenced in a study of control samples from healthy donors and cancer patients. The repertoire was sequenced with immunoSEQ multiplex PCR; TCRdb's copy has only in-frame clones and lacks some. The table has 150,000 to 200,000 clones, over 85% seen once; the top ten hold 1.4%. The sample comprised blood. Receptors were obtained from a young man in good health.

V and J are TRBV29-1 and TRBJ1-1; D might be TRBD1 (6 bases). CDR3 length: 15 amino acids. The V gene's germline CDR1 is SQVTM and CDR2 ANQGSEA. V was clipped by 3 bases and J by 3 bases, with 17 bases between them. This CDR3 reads CSVEDSGGLDTEAFF. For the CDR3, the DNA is TGCAGCGTTGAGGACAGTGGAGGGCTGGACACTGAAGCTTTCTTT.

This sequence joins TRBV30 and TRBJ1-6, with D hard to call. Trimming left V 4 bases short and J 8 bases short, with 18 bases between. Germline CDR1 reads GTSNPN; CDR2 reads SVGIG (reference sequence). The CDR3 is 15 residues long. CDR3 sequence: CAWTPPVQADSPLHF. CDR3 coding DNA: TGTGCCTGGACCCCCCCGGTCCAGGCCGATTCACCCCTCCACTTT.

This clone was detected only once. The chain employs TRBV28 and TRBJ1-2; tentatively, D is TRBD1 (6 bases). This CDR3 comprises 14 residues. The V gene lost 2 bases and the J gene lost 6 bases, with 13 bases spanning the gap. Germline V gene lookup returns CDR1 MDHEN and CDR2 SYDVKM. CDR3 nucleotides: TGTGCCAGCAGTTTAAGGGCCAGGGGTGATGGCTACACCTTC. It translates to CASSLRARGDGYTF.

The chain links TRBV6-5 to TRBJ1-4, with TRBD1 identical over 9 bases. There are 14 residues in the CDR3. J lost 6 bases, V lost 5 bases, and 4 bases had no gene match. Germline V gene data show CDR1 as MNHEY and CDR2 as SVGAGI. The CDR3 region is CASSPGQGYEKLFF. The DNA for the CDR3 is TGTGCCAGCAGTCCGGGACAGGGCTATGAAAAACTGTTTTTT.

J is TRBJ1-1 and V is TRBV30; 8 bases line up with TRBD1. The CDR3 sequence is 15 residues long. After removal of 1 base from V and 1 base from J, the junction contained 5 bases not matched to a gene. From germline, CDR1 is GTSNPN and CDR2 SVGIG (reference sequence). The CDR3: CAWSGGTGKNTEAFF. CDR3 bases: TGTGCCTGGAGTGGGGGGACAGGAAAGAACACTGAAGCTTTCTTT.

The DNA for the CDR3 is TGTGCCAGCAGTAAACGGGACGCGGGTGGCTACACCTTC. It yields the protein CASSKRDAGGYTF. This sequence joins TRBV5-6 and TRBJ1-2; TRBD1 is a possible D gene (5 bases). The CDR3 runs to 13 residues. From germline, CDR1 is SGHDT and CDR2 YYEEEE. V shed 5 bases and J shed 7 bases, with 15 bases lying between them.

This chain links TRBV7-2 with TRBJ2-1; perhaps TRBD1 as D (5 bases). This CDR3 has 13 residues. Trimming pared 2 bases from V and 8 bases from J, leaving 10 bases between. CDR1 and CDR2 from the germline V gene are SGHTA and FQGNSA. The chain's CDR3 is CASSLTGVHEQFF. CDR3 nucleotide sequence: TGTGCCAGCAGCTTAACAGGAGTCCATGAGCAGTTCTTC.

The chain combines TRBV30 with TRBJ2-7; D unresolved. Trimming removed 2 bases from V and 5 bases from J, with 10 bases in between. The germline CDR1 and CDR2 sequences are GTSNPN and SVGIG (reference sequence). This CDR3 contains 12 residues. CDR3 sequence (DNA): TGTGCCTGGAGTAGGTTGGGGAACGAGCAGTACTTC. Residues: CAWSRLGNEQYF.

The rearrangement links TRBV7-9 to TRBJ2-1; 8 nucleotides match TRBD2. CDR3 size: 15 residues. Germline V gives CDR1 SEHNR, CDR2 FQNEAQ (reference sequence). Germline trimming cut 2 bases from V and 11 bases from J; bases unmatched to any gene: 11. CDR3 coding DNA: TGTGCCAGCAGCTTAAAGCGGGAGATTTCATTGAAGCAGTTCTTC. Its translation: CASSLKREISLKQFF.

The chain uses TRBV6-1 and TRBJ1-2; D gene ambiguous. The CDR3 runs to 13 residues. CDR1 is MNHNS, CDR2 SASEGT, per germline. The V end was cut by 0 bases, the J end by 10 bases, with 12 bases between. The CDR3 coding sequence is TGTGCCAGCAGTGAAGCGTTAAGGGAAGCCTACACCTTC. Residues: CASSEALREAYTF.

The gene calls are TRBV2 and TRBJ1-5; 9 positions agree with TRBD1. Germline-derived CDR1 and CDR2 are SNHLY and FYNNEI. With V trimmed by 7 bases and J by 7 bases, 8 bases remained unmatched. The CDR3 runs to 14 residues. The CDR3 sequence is CASKYDRGNQPQHF. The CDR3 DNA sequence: TGTGCCAGCAAATACGACAGGGGGAACCAGCCCCAGCATTTT. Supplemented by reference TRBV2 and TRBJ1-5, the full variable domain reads EPEVTQTPSHQVTQMGQEVILRCVPISNHLYFYWYRQILGQKVEFLVSFYNNEISEKSEIFDDQFSVERPDGSNFTLKIRSTKLEDSAMYFCASKYDRGNQPQHFGDGTRLSIL.

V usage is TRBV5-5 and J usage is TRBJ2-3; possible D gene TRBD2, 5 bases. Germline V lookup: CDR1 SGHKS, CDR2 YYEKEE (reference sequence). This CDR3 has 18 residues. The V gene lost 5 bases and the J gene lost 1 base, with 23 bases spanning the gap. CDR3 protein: CASSLVVFSTGGTDTQYF. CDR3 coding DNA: TGTGCCAGCAGTCTAGTCGTATTCAGTACCGGGGGCACAGATACGCAGTATTTT.

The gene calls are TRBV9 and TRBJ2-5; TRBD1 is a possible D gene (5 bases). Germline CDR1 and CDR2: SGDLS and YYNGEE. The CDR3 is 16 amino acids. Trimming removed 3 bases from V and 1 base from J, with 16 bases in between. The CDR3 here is CASSANFDSSQETQYF. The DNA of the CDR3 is TGTGCCAGCAGCGCCAATTTTGACAGCTCCCAAGAGACCCAGTACTTC.

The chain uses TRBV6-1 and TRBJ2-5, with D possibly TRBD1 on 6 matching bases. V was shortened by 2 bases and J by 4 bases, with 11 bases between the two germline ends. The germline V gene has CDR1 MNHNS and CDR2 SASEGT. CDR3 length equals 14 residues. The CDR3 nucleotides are TGTGCCAGCAGTGAACAAGGGGGAAGAGAGACCCAGTACTTC. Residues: CASSEQGGRETQYF.

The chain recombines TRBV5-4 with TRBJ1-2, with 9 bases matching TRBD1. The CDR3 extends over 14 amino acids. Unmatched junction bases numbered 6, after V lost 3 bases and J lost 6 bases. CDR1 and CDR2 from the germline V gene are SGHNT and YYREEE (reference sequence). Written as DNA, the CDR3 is TGTGCCAGCAGCTCAACCGGACAGGGGAATGGCTACACCTTC. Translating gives CASSSTGQGNGYTF.

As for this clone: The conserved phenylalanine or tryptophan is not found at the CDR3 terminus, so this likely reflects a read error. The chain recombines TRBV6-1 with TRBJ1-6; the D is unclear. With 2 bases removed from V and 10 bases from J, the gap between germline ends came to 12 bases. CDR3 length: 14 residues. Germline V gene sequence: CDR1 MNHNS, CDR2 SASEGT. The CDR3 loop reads CASSESGSRSPLHL. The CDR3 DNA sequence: TGTGCCAGCAGTGAAAGTGGGTCCCGCTCACCCCTCCACCTT.

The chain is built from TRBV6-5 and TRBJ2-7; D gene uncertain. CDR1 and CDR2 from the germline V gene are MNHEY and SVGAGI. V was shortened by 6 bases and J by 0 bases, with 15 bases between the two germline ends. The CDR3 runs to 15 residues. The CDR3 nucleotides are TGTGCCAGCAGCACCAGCGACCTGAGCTCCTACGAGCAGTACTTC. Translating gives CASSTSDLSSYEQYF.

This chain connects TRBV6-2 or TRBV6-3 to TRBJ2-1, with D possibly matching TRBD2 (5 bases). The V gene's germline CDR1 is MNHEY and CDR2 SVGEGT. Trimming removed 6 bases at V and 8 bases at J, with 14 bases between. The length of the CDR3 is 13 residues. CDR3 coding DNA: TGTGCCAGCAGGTACCCAGGAGGCTATGAGCAGTTCTTC. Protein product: CASRYPGGYEQFF.

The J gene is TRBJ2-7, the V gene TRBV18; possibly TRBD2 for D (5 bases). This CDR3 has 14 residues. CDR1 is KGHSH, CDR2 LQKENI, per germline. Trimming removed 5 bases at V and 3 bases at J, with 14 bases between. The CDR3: CASSKAASSYEQYF. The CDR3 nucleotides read TGTGCCAGCTCAAAAGCCGCTAGCAGCTACGAGCAGTACTTC.

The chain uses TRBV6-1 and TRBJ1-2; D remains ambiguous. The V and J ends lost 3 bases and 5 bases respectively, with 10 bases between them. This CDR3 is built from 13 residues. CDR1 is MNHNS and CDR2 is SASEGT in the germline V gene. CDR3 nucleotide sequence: TGTGCCAGCAGTGAGGCTCCAGTTTATGGCTACACCTTC. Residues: CASSEAPVYGYTF.

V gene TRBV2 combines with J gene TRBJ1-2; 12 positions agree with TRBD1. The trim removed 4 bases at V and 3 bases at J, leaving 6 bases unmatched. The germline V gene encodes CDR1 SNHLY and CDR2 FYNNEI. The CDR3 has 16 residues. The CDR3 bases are TGTGCCAGCAGTGCGGGACAGGGGGCTTCTGACTATGGCTACACCTTC. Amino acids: CASSAGQGASDYGYTF.

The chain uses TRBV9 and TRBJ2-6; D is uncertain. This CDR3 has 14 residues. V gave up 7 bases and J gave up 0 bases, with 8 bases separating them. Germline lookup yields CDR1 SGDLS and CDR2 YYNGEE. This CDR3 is CASGRSSGANVLTF. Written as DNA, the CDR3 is TGTGCCAGCGGGCGGAGCTCTGGGGCCAACGTCCTGACTTTC.